This TCR beta chain originates from a study of early T cells in non-severe SARS-CoV-2 infection (dated by TCRdb to the early 2020s). With respect to the entire study: Because TCR sequencing was done on bulk RNA from unsorted whole blood, the alpha and beta chains could not be paired.

The study was a case-control design nested within a healthcare worker cohort in London, UK, with weekly nasopharyngeal swab PCR tests and blood sampling. Healthcare workers were recruited between 23 and 31 March 2020, during the week of the UK lockdown, and were followed weekly for up to roughly 15 weeks. According to the germline V gene (reference sequence), CDR1 reads MNHNY and CDR2 reads SVGAGI. Taken from cysteine to phenylalanine, the CDR3 has 11 residues. The DNA shown is the 33-base CDR3, in frame from base 1. V drops 6 bases and J drops 3 bases, leaving 5 bases in between. The sample holds many counts of this clonotype. Its antigen is unknown. No base quality information exists; no much larger clone differs at one position. To prepare the library, 5' RACE was applied. The sequencing machine was a NextSeq 500. To correct for sequencing error and PCR bias, the TCR library protocol tagged individual cDNA molecules with unique molecular identifiers. Sequencing covered both TCR alpha and beta chains, and within each sample the abundances of alpha and beta sequences were tightly co-correlated. In the source study's methods: Decombinator V4 was used to annotate TCR sequences for V gene, J gene and CDR3. TCRs were defined as expanded if a significant change between any two time points was detected under a Poisson model with p below 0.0001. TCR abundances were normalised to the total number of TCRs sequenced in each sample and reported as counts per million. MAIT TCRs were defined by TRAV1-2 paired with TRAJ12, TRAJ20 or TRAJ33, and iNKT TCRs by TRAV10 paired with TRAJ18. VDJdb, accessed 1 November 2021, was searched for CMV, EBV and SARS-CoV-2 annotated TCRs, with TCRs annotated for multiple antigens excluded. Using fastp at Q25 and MiXCR, TCRdb reprocessed the public reads and kept productive beta chains. Rows with a matching CDR3 protein are joined into one entry that keeps the most common DNA and genes. Clone size and V and J calls follow TCRdb, not the original study. The table for this sample lists roughly 46,000 distinct CDR3 sequences; almost 5.5% of them were counted only once. The ten largest clones represent 5% to 6.5% of the sample.

The investigation overall reported the following: VDJdb matching was skewed toward anti-spike CD8 responses and likely underestimated virus-specific expansions by missing private and CD4 specificities.

The chain couples TRBV6-6 to TRBJ1-1; too little of a D gene remains to name it. The material was whole blood, obtained at baseline. The receptor's source is an adult who was a healthcare worker with PCR-confirmed SARS-CoV-2 infection or an uninfected control (not recorded which). The CDR3 protein: CASSRHTEAFF. The sequenced DNA: TGTGCCAGCAGCAGGCACACTGAAGCTTTCTTT.